Listed below are T cell receptor beta chains from one sample, sequenced in a study of OX40 agonist ivuxolimab in advanced cancers. Method: immunoSEQ multiplex PCR; TCRdb's copy keeps in-frame clones and lacks some. The table records about 25,000 clones, 75% to 85% of them present only once. Sample: CD4+ or CD8+ T cells sorted from blood, taken in a trial of the OX40 agonist ivuxolimab. The receptors here all came from an adult with an advanced solid tumor such as melanoma, head and neck, liver or kidney cancer. CDR3s include the opening cysteine and the closing phenylalanine or tryptophan. The D gene is left open where the match is weak. For some rows the clone size is stated as once, few or many, or as a class when expanded; others skip it.

D gene	clone size	V gene	J gene	CDR3 DNA	CDR3 protein
-	-	TRBV19	TRBJ2-7	TGTGCCAGTAGTATGGTTCCCCCTTACGAGCAGTACTTC	CASSMVPPYEQYF
TRBD1	few	TRBV30	TRBJ2-3	TGTGCCTTACTGTCCCGGGACAGGGTAATTGGGGGCACAGATACGCAGTATTTT	CALLSRDRVIGGTDTQYF
TRBD1	-	TRBV5-6	TRBJ1-5	TGTGCCAGCAGCTTTACAGGGGACGTGTACGGTGGCAATCAGCCCCAGCATTTT	CASSFTGDVYGGNQPQHF
TRBD2	-	TRBV29-1	TRBJ2-7	TGCAGCGTGCCCCCCGGACTAGCGGGAGCCGAGGACCCCTACGAGCAGTACTTC	CSVPPGLAGAEDPYEQYF
TRBD1	-	TRBV5-1	TRBJ1-2	TGCGCCAGCAGCACCGGGACAGGGGGCGCGAAAGGCCACACCTTC	CASSTGTGGAKGHTF
-	-	TRBV28	TRBJ2-7	TGTGCCAGCAGTTCACACCGAAACGACTACGAGCAGTACTTC	CASSSHRNDYEQYF
-	-	TRBV28	TRBJ1-5	TGTGCCAGCAGTTTATCTCACATACGGTCTGGCAATCAGCCCCAGCATTTT	CASSLSHIRSGNQPQHF
-	-	TRBV30	TRBJ2-7	TGTGCCTGGAGCCTGGGACTGACTTACGAGCAGTACTTC	CAWSLGLTYEQYF
-	-	TRBV12-2	TRBJ1-3	TGTGCAAGTCGCTTAGCTGTCGACTTAAGGACAGAAACCTCTGGAAACACCATATATTTT	CASRLAVDLRTETSGNTIYF
TRBD2	-	TRBV9	TRBJ2-5	TGTGCCAGCAGCTCCTTCGGGACTAGCGGTCAAGAGACCCAGTACTTC	CASSSFGTSGQETQYF
TRBD1	-	TRBV9	TRBJ1-1	TGTGCCAGCAGCGTTAACAGGGGACCGGTCATGAACACTGAAGCTTTCTTT	CASSVNRGPVMNTEAFF
-	few	TRBV7-2	TRBJ2-3	TGTGCCAGCAGGCGGGAAGTGGGCTCAGATACGCAGTATTTT	CASRREVGSDTQYF
TRBD1	-	TRBV10-3	TRBJ2-7	TGTGCCATCAGTGAGTCCGGGACAGGTAAAGTGGGGGACTACGAGCAGTACTTC	CAISESGTGKVGDYEQYF
TRBD2	-	TRBV4-1	TRBJ2-5	TGCGCCAGCAGCCCCCGTACGGGGGGGGCACAAGAGACCCAGTACTTC	CASSPRTGGAQETQYF
TRBD1	-	TRBV29-1	TRBJ1-2	TGCAGCGCCCCGGACAGGGGCATTGGCTACACCTTC	CSAPDRGIGYTF
-	-	TRBV7-9	TRBJ2-7	TGTGCCAGCAGCACCATACTCTACGAGCAGTACTTC	CASSTILYEQYF